These 14 T cell receptor beta chains share one sample of origin, sequenced in a study of post-analysis software for immune sequencing data. Every TCR beta cDNA library bore unique molecular identifiers. TCRdb used MiXCR to reprocess the PCR reads, holding one entry per CDR3 protein. The sample records around 260,000 distinct CDR3 sequences, 36% being singletons. Study-wide results and limits: Elevated frequency relative to controls characterized roughly 5 TRBV segments in patients, TRBV5-6, TRBV5-1 and TRBV20-1 among them.

These TCRs' antigens remain unknown. The sequenced sample consisted of blood. These receptors all come from a girl aged 10 to 17 with multiple sclerosis.

About this clonotype itself: A read error may be the cause here, since a much bigger clone is one base away. The rearrangement joins TRBV28 to TRBJ1-2; D is perhaps TRBD1 (6 bases). Trimming took 7 bases from V and 2 from J, leaving 11 bases between them. The CDR3 extends over 13 amino acids. Germline V CDR1 and CDR2: MDHEN, SYDVKM. As DNA, the CDR3 is TGTGCCAGCAATCACAGGGAAAACTATGGCTACACCTTC. Amino acid sequence: CASNHRENYGYTF.

This clonotype was counted ten times or more. The chain couples TRBV12-3 or TRBV12-4 to TRBJ2-1, with 9 bases identical to TRBD1. This CDR3 comprises 15 residues. V lost 5 bases and J lost 3; bases outside the gene matches: 5. CDR3 protein: CASSLDRGFYNEQFF. The CDR3 nucleotides are TGTGCCAGCAGTCTCGACAGGGGGTTCTACAATGAGCAGTTCTTC.

This clonotype appeared once. The CDR3 reads CAIGEVGLSTDTQYF. The CDR3 bases are TGTGCCATCGGGGAGGTGGGCCTCAGCACAGATACGCAGTATTTT. The chain recombines TRBV10-3 with TRBJ2-3; D might be TRBD2 (6 bases). V was cut by 8 bases and J by 0 bases, with 15 bases left in between. The germline V gene has CDR1 ENHRY and CDR2 SYGVKD. This CDR3 has 15 amino acids.

As to this clonotype: A much bigger clone sits one base away, suggesting this may be a read error. The rearrangement joins TRBV5-6 to TRBJ2-1; D ambiguous. The CDR3 has 14 residues. CDR1 is SGHDT and CDR2 is YYEEEE in the germline V gene. The CDR3 loop reads CASSLASGYNEQLF. The CDR3 DNA is TGTGCCAGCAGCTTGGCCTCAGGCTACAATGAGCAGCTCTTC.

V gene TRBV6-2 or TRBV6-3 combines with J gene TRBJ2-3; a weak D match, TRBD1 (6 bases). Looked up from germline, CDR1 is MNHEY and CDR2 is SVGEGT. Trimming removed 6 bases from V and 4 bases from J, with 11 bases in between. The CDR3 totals 13 residues. CDR3 region: CASSWGHPDTQYF. The CDR3 DNA follows: TGTGCCAGCAGCTGGGGGCACCCAGATACGCAGTATTTT.

This clonotype was found a few times. This chain joins TRBV27 and TRBJ2-1; possibly TRBD2 for D (5 bases). The V end lost 4 bases, the J end lost 7 bases, and 11 bases lay between the germline ends. CDR3 length: 13 residues. The germline V gene encodes CDR1 MNHEY and CDR2 SMNVEV (reference sequence). The CDR3 region is CASSSTPGNEQFF. DNA for the CDR3: TGTGCCAGCAGTTCCACCCCGGGGAATGAGCAGTTCTTC.

This clonotype was seen a handful of times. Its ends do not fully match the called genes, so a read error is possible. The CDR3 DNA reads as TGTACCAGCAACCACCGGGACGGTAGACATCAAGAGACCCAGTACTTC. It translates to CTSNHRDGRHQETQYF. This chain joins TRBV3-1 and TRBJ2-5, with D tentatively TRBD1 or TRBD2 (5 bases each). CDR1 and CDR2 from the germline V gene are LGHDT and YNNKEL (reference sequence). The CDR3 extends over 16 amino acids.

The V call is TRBV3-1, the J call TRBJ2-4, with a weak D call TRBD2 (6 bases). Germline CDR1 is LGHDT and CDR2 is YNNKEL (reference sequence). The CDR3 is 15 residues long. V lost 4 bases, J lost 0 bases, and 10 bases lay in between. The CDR3 region has the DNA TGTGCCAGCAGCCCGGGACTTCTAGCCAAAAACATTCAGTACTTC. The encoded protein is CASSPGLLAKNIQYF. The whole variable domain, filled in from reference TRBV3-1 and TRBJ2-4, reads DTAVSQTPKYLVTQMGNDKSIKCEQNLGHDTMYWYKQDSKKFLKIMFSYNNKELIINETVPNRFSPKSPDKAHLNLHINSLELGDSAVYFCASSPGLLAKNIQYFGAGTRLSVL.

The genes are TRBV12-3 or TRBV12-4 and TRBJ2-3; D unclear. This CDR3 is built from 15 residues. The V end lost 3 bases, the J end lost 1 base, and 11 bases lay between the germline ends. The CDR3 nucleotides read TGTGCCAGCAGTTTGTCAACCCACGGCACAGATACGCAGTATTTT. Protein sequence: CASSLSTHGTDTQYF.

The chain combines TRBV12-5 with TRBJ2-2, with a weak D call TRBD1 (5 bases). The CDR3 totals 16 residues. The V end was cut by 0 bases, the J end by 2 bases, with 10 bases between. Germline V CDR1 and CDR2: LGHNT, FRNRAP. CDR3 region: CASGLVVGPNTGELFF. CDR3 nucleotides: TGTGCTAGTGGTTTGGTCGTGGGGCCAAACACCGGGGAGCTGTTTTTT.

The chain employs TRBV20-1 and TRBJ1-1; possibly TRBD1 for D (5 bases). From germline, CDR1 is DFQATT and CDR2 SNEGSKA (reference sequence). Trimming stripped 2 bases from V and 5 bases from J, with 12 bases between. The CDR3 has 13 residues. In DNA, the CDR3 is TGCAGTGCTAGAACGGCAGGGAGGACTGAAGCTTTCTTT. It specifies CSARTAGRTEAFF.

This clonotype was picked up one time. CDR3 sequence (DNA): TGTGCCAGCAGCCTTAGAGGGGGACGACAGGACATTAACTATGGCTACACCTTC. This sequence encodes CASSLRGGRQDINYGYTF. The chain employs TRBV7-6 and TRBJ1-2; weak D call: TRBD1 (6 bases). Germline CDR1 is SGHVS and CDR2 is FNYEAQ. The CDR3 length is 18 residues. Trimming removed 5 bases at V and 1 base at J, with 23 bases between.

The chain employs TRBV7-2 and TRBJ1-1; a possible D gene is TRBD1 (6 bases). V lost 5 bases and J 8 bases, leaving 18 bases between the germline ends. The germline gives CDR1 SGHTA, CDR2 FQGNSA. This CDR3 has 14 residues. CDR3 sequence (DNA): TGTGCCAGCAGCCTGGGGGCCGGGAACCGGGAAGCTTTCTTT. This gives the protein CASSLGAGNREAFF.

This chain connects TRBV27 to TRBJ2-7; D ambiguous. Trimming removed 3 bases from V and 2 bases from J, with 8 bases in between. This CDR3 region has 13 residues. Germline CDR1 MNHEY, CDR2 SMNVEV (reference sequence). The CDR3 sequence: CASSLAHTYEQYF. CDR3 nucleotides: TGTGCCAGCAGTTTGGCCCACACCTACGAGCAGTACTTC.